This TCR beta chain is from a study of cytomegalovirus exposure and HLA in healthy donors. PCR used 60 Vbeta primers and 13 Jbeta primers. Clones were sequenced by immunoSEQ multiplex PCR, and TCRdb holds only the in-frame ones, with some missing. The sample has about 160,000 clones, more than 75% seen once. The length of the CDR3 is 16 residues. J was trimmed by 4 bases and V by 4 bases; bases with no gene match: 11. In germline, CDR1 is SNHLY, CDR2 FYNNEI. This chain links TRBV2 with TRBJ1-2, with TRBD1 matching 8 bases. The specimen was PBMCs. The origin of this receptor is a man in his late teens or twenties in good health and CMV-seropositive. The CDR3 loop is CASSGGSGTGLYGYTF. For the CDR3, the DNA is TGTGCCAGCAGTGGAGGTTCTGGGACAGGACTCTATGGCTACACCTTC.